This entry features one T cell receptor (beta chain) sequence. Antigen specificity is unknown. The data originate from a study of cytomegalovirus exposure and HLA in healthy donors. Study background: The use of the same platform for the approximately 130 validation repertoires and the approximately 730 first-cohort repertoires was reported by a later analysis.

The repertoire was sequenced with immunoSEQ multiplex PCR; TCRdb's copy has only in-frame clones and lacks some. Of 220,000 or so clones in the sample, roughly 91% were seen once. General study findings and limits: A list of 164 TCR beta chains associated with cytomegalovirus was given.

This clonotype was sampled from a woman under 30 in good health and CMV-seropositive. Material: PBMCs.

CDR3 DNA sequence: TGTGCCAGCAGCCCCTCTGGGGGCATCTTCAATCAGCCCCAGCATTTT. This translates into CASSPSGGIFNQPQHF. V usage is TRBV28 and J usage is TRBJ1-5; maybe TRBD1 (6 bases). CDR3 size: 16 residues. In germline, CDR1 is MDHEN, CDR2 SYDVKM. V gave up 6 bases and J gave up 3 bases, with 18 bases separating them.